The 21 T cell receptor beta chains below come from one sample, sequenced in a study of T-cell reconstitution after alpha-beta-depleted transplantation in children. TCRbeta library preparation incorporated unique molecular identifiers. TCRdb ran MiXCR on the PCR reads and lists one entry per CDR3 protein. Of some 550,000 distinct CDR3 sequences in the sample, roughly 23% were seen once. The input for sequencing was PBMCs, mostly from graft donor cells, taken 360 days after TCRalphabeta/CD19-depleted stem cell transplant. Every receptor here comes from a boy in the first two years of life who had a stem cell transplant for acute myeloid leukemia, so the T cells may come from the graft donor.

The gene calls are TRBV20-1 and TRBJ2-1; no firm D call. Germline lookup yields CDR1 DFQATT and CDR2 SNEGSKA (reference sequence). This CDR3 has 15 amino acids. V lost 1 base to trimming and J lost 0 bases, with 10 bases between them. The CDR3 spells CSARVSHRSYNEQFF. Here the CDR3 DNA reads TGCAGTGCTAGAGTCTCCCACCGCTCCTACAATGAGCAGTTCTTC.

Only one count was recorded for this clonotype. This chain joins TRBV6-2 or TRBV6-3 and TRBJ1-5; 8 nucleotides align to TRBD1. This CDR3 is built from 14 residues. CDR1 is MNHEY and CDR2 is SVGEGT in the germline V gene. The V gene end was trimmed by 7 bases and the J gene end by 4 bases; junction bases not matched to a gene: 6. For the CDR3, the DNA is TGTGCCAGCAATCAGGGGGCTCGAAATCAGCCCCAGCATTTT. This sequence encodes CASNQGARNQPQHF.

This clonotype is a singleton in its sample. This chain uses TRBV29-1 with TRBJ1-1; 9 bases are a match to TRBD1. Germline trimming cut 4 bases from V and 5 bases from J; bases unmatched to any gene: 8. This CDR3 comprises 14 residues. Germline V gene sequence: CDR1 SQVTM, CDR2 ANQGSEA. The CDR3 reads CSVVPDRGWTEAFF. The CDR3 region has the DNA TGCAGCGTTGTCCCAGACAGGGGGTGGACTGAAGCTTTCTTT.

This sequence joins TRBV5-1 and TRBJ2-2; D is possibly TRBD1 (6 bases). The CDR3 runs 15 residues. Trimming pared 0 bases from V and 6 bases from J, leaving 12 bases between. CDR1 SGHRS and CDR2 YFSETQ come from the germline V gene. The CDR3 DNA reads TGCGCCAGCAGCTTGGAGGACAGAAGGGCCGGGGAGCTGTTTTTT. Encoded protein: CASSLEDRRAGELFF.

This clonotype has more than one count but fewer than ten. The rearrangement uses TRBV3-1 and TRBJ1-1; D not resolved. The germline V gene encodes CDR1 LGHDT and CDR2 YNNKEL (reference sequence). Trimming removed 0 bases from V and 2 bases from J, with 13 bases in between. This CDR3 spans 16 amino acids. The CDR3 DNA follows: TGTGCCAGCAGCCAAGATCTTGCCGAGTATAACACTGAAGCTTTCTTT. It translates to CASSQDLAEYNTEAFF. The variable domain in full, with the rest retrieved from reference TRBV3-1 and TRBJ1-1, is DTAVSQTPKYLVTQMGNDKSIKCEQNLGHDTMYWYKQDSKKFLKIMFSYNNKELIINETVPNRFSPKSPDKAHLNLHINSLELGDSAVYFCASSQDLAEYNTEAFFGQGTRLTVV.

At least ten counts were recorded for this clonotype. The chain has TRBV7-8 and TRBJ1-1; D uncertain. The germline V gene encodes CDR1 SGHVS and CDR2 FQNEAQ. This CDR3 spans 15 amino acids. Trimming pared 2 bases from V and 1 base from J, leaving 11 bases between. DNA for the CDR3: TGTGCCAGCAGCTTATATGGGGTCAAGAACACTGAAGCTTTCTTT. It specifies CASSLYGVKNTEAFF. The entire variable domain, with the rest obtained from reference TRBV7-8 and TRBJ1-1, is as follows: GAGVSQSPRYKVAKRGQDVALRCDPISGHVSLFWYQQALGQGPEFLTYFQNEAQLDKSGLPSDRFFAERPEGSVSTLKIQRTQQEDSAVYLCASSLYGVKNTEAFFGQGTRLTVV.

The chain is built from TRBV21-1 and TRBJ2-7. TRBV21-1 is a pseudogene. CDR3 length: 15 amino acids. This chain's CDR3 is CASSKAEDRSYEQYF. The CDR3 DNA is TGTGCCAGCAGCAAAGCGGAGGACAGGTCCTACGAGCAGTACTTC.

This clonotype was found a few times. V gene TRBV6-5 combines with J gene TRBJ2-1; D could derive from TRBD1 or TRBD2 (6 bases each). CDR1 MNHEY and CDR2 SVGAGI come from the germline V gene. Trimming shortened V by 3 bases and J by 10 bases, and 10 bases separated the two germline ends. The CDR3 totals 12 residues. The chain's CDR3 is CASSYRGGEQFF. CDR3 nucleotide sequence: TGTGCCAGCAGTTATCGAGGGGGGGAGCAGTTCTTC.

The chain carries TRBV5-1 and TRBJ2-5; 10 bases fit TRBD1. The CDR3 has 16 residues. From germline, CDR1 is SGHRS and CDR2 YFSETQ. The V gene end was trimmed by 2 bases and the J gene end by 0 bases; junction bases not matched to a gene: 4. This CDR3 is CASSFGTGAYQETQYF. In DNA, the CDR3 is TGCGCCAGCAGCTTCGGGACAGGGGCGTACCAAGAGACCCAGTACTTC.

A few counts support this clonotype. The chain links TRBV20-1 to TRBJ2-1; TRBD1 or TRBD2 may be the D gene (6 bases each). The CDR3 is 19 residues long. V was cut by 7 bases and J by 5 bases, with 33 bases left in between. Germline CDR1 and CDR2: DFQATT and SNEGSKA (reference sequence). This CDR3 reads CSVQVRDKILRGVHNEQFF. CDR3 DNA: TGCAGTGTTCAAGTCCGGGACAAAATTTTGAGGGGGGTTCACAATGAGCAGTTCTTC.

To note about this clonotype: A much larger clone lies one base from this, so it may be a read error. The gene calls are TRBV5-5 and TRBJ1-1; no firm D call. Trimming took 0 bases from V and 4 from J, leaving 7 bases between them. This CDR3 region has 13 residues. Germline assignment: CDR1 SGHKS and CDR2 YYEKEE (reference sequence). The CDR3 DNA follows: TGTGCCAGCAGCTTGGAGGCCCCCACTGAAGCTTTCTTT. It translates to CASSLEAPTEAFF.

The V and J genes are TRBV18 and TRBJ2-5; TRBD2 is a possible D gene (6 bases). The CDR3 has 14 residues. The germline CDR1 and CDR2 sequences are KGHSH and LQKENI. V lost 4 bases to trimming and J lost 3 bases, with 12 bases between them. In DNA, the CDR3 is TGTGCCAGCTCACACCGACTAGTGGAAGAGACCCAGTACTTC. Protein product: CASSHRLVEETQYF.

This clonotype came up many times. The rearrangement uses TRBV14 and TRBJ2-1; D ambiguous. The ends were cut back, 0 bases at V and 0 bases at J, with 6 bases in the middle. The germline V gene encodes CDR1 SGHDN and CDR2 FVKESK. This CDR3 spans 15 amino acids. The CDR3 loop is CASSQDPGSYNEQFF. In DNA, the CDR3 is TGTGCCAGCAGCCAAGATCCGGGCTCCTACAATGAGCAGTTCTTC.

This clonotype turned up a few times. V and J are TRBV20-1 and TRBJ2-4; D might be TRBD1 (5 bases). CDR3 length: 16 amino acids. Trimming took 0 bases from V and 0 from J, leaving 12 bases between them. CDR1 and CDR2 (germline): DFQATT, SNEGSKA (reference sequence). CDR3: CSARDAARVAKNIQYF. As DNA, the CDR3 is TGCAGTGCTAGAGATGCCGCCAGGGTAGCCAAAAACATTCAGTACTTC.

The rearrangement uses TRBV7-6 and TRBJ2-1; the match to TRBD2 covers 9 bases. CDR1 SGHVS and CDR2 FNYEAQ come from the germline V gene. Trimming cost V 7 bases and J 5 bases; bases outside gene matches: 9. There are 15 residues in the CDR3. The chain's CDR3 is CASTKSGGSHNEQFF. The CDR3, as DNA: TGTGCCAGCACCAAAAGCGGGGGGTCCCACAATGAGCAGTTCTTC.

This clonotype was observed a handful of times. V usage is TRBV7-3 and J usage is TRBJ2-3, with D perhaps TRBD2 (7 bases). Germline V gene lookup returns CDR1 SGHTA and CDR2 FQGTGA. The CDR3 has 15 residues. Trimming took 3 bases from V and 8 from J, leaving 18 bases between them. In DNA, the CDR3 is TGTGCCAGCAGCTTCAGCGGGACATTAAGCCGTACGCAGTATTTT. Translation: CASSFSGTLSRTQYF.

This clonotype appeared a few times. The chain is built from TRBV20-1 and TRBJ2-5, with D perhaps given as TRBD1 or TRBD2 (6 bases each). V gave up 0 bases and J gave up 5 bases, with 22 bases separating them. This CDR3 comprises 17 residues. Looked up from germline, CDR1 is DFQATT and CDR2 is SNEGSKA (reference sequence). The chain's CDR3 is CSARDEGGLLLYETQYF. CDR3 in DNA: TGCAGTGCTAGAGATGAGGGGGGACTCCTCCTCTACGAGACCCAGTACTTC.

This clonotype was counted many times. V is TRBV7-9 and J is TRBJ1-3, with 10 bases aligning to TRBD1. J was trimmed by 1 base and V by 4 bases; bases with no gene match: 7. This CDR3 comprises 17 residues. Germline CDR1 reads SEHNR; CDR2 reads FQNEAQ (reference sequence). The CDR3 sequence is CASSSLRGQGSGNTIYF. DNA of the CDR3: TGTGCCAGCAGCTCGTTACGGGGACAGGGGTCTGGAAACACCATATATTTT.

The sample holds a few counts of this clonotype. The chain is built from TRBV10-3 and TRBJ1-5; TRBD1 agrees at 7 bases. Per the germline V gene, CDR1 is ENHRY and CDR2 is SYGVKD. The CDR3 length is 17 residues. V gave up 2 bases and J gave up 2 bases; unmatched junction bases: 9. The CDR3 DNA reads as TGTGCCATCAGTGAGCCACCGACAGGGATTGGCAATCAGCCCCAGCATTTT. Translating gives CAISEPPTGIGNQPQHF.

The sample holds many counts of this clonotype. This chain connects TRBV12-3 or TRBV12-4 to TRBJ2-3, with D possibly matching TRBD2 (6 bases). Trimming removed 2 bases from V and 8 bases from J, with 17 bases in between. The CDR3 spans 15 residues. CDR3 coding DNA: TGTGCCAGCAGTTTAATGCTAGCCCGGAGGGGTACGCAGTATTTT. Amino acid sequence: CASSLMLARRGTQYF.

The chain combines TRBV6-1 with TRBJ2-2; possibly TRBD2 for D (6 bases). The CDR3 extends over 15 amino acids. V lost 7 bases and J lost 3, with 15 bases in between. CDR1 and CDR2 from the germline V gene are MNHNS and SASEGT. CDR3 residues: CASTLGGPDTGELFF. The CDR3 nucleotides read TGTGCCAGCACCCTGGGAGGCCCCGACACCGGGGAGCTGTTTTTT.